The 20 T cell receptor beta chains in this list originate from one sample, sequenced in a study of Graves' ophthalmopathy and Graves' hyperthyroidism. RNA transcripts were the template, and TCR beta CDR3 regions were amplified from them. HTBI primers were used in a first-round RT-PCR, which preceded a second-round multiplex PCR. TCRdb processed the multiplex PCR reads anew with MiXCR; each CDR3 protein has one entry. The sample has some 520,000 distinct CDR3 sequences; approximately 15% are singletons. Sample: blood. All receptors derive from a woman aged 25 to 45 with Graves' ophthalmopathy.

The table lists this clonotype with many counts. CDR3 residues: CASSIALRGPLGATGELFF. In nucleotides, the CDR3 is TGTGCCAGTAGTATAGCTCTTCGGGGGCCACTAGGGGCCACCGGGGAGCTGTTTTTT. The chain combines TRBV19 with TRBJ2-2; the D gene could be TRBD1 or TRBD2 (6 bases each). The CDR3 sequence is 19 residues long. CDR1 is LNHDA and CDR2 is SQIVND in the germline V gene (reference sequence). The V and J ends lost 1 base and 4 bases respectively, with 22 bases between them.

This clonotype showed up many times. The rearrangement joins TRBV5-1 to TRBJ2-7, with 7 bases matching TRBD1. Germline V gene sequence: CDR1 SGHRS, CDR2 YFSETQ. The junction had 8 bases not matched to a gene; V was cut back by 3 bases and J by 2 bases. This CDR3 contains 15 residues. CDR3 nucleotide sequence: TGCGCCAGCAGCTCGCGGACAGGCGTTACCTACGAGCAGTACTTC. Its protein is CASSSRTGVTYEQYF.

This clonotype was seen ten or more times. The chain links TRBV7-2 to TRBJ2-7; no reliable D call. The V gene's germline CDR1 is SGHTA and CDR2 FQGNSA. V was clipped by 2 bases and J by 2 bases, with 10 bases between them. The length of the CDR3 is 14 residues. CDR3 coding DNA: TGTGCCAGCAGCTTAAATCGGGTTACCTACGAGCAGTACTTC. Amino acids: CASSLNRVTYEQYF.

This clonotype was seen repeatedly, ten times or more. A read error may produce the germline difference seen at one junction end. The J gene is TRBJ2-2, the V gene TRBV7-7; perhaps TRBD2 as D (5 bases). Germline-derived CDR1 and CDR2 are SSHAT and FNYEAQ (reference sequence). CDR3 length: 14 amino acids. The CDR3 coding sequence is TGTGCTAGCAGCGTCGGGGTGAACACCGGGGAGCTGTTTTTT. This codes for CASSVGVNTGELFF. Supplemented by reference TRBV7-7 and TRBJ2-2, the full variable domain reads GAGVSQSPRYKVTKRGQDVTLRCDPISSHATLYWYQQALGQGPEFLTYFNYEAQPDKSGLPSDRFSAERPEGSISTLTIQRTEQRDSAMYRCASSVGVNTGELFFGEGSRLTVL.

The CDR3 reads CASSFGFKMRTGGNTGELFF. CDR3 sequence (DNA): TGTGCCAGCAGTTTTGGCTTCAAAATGCGGACAGGGGGGAACACCGGGGAGCTGTTTTTT. The chain employs TRBV28 and TRBJ2-2; 10 bases match TRBD1. The CDR3 runs to 20 residues. Looked up from germline, CDR1 is MDHEN and CDR2 is SYDVKM. After removal of 3 bases from V and 1 base from J, the junction contained 14 bases not matched to a gene. The full variable domain, rest sourced from reference TRBV28 and TRBJ2-2, is DVKVTQSSRYLVKRTGEKVFLECVQDMDHENMFWYRQDPGLGLRLIYFSYDVKMKEKGDIPEGYSVSREKKERFSLILESASTNQTSMYLCASSFGFKMRTGGNTGELFFGEGSRLTVL.

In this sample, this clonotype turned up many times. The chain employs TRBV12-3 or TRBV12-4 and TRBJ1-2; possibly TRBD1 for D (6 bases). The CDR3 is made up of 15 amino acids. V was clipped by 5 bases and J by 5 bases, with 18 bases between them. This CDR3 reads CASSPSGTKEYGYTF. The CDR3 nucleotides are TGTGCCAGCAGTCCATCCGGGACAAAGGAGTATGGCTACACCTTC.

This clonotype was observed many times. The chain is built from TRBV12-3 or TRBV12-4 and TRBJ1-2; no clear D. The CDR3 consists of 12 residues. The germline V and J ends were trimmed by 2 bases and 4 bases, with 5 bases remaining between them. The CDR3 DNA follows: TGTGCCAGCAGTTTAAATTTCTATGGCTACACCTTC. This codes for CASSLNFYGYTF.

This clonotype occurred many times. Here the CDR3 DNA reads TGCAGCGTTACCGGGTCCGAGGGCGAAGCTTTCTTT. This codes for CSVTGSEGEAFF. V usage is TRBV29-1 and J usage is TRBJ1-1; D call uncertain. Trimming removed 5 bases at V and 8 bases at J, with 15 bases between. Germline V lookup: CDR1 SQVTM, CDR2 ANQGSEA. CDR3 length: 12 amino acids.

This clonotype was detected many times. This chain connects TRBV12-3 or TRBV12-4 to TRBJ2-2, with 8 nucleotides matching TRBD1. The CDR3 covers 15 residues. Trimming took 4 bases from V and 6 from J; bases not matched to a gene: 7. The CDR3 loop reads CASSSQGATAGELFF. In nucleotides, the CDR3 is TGTGCCAGCAGTTCCCAGGGGGCAACGGCCGGGGAGCTGTTTTTT.

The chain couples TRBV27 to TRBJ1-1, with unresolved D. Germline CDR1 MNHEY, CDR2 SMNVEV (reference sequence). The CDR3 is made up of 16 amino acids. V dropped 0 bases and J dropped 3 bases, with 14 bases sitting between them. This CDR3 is CASSLSFLFLDTEAFF. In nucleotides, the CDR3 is TGTGCCAGCAGTTTATCTTTTCTGTTCCTCGACACTGAAGCTTTCTTT.

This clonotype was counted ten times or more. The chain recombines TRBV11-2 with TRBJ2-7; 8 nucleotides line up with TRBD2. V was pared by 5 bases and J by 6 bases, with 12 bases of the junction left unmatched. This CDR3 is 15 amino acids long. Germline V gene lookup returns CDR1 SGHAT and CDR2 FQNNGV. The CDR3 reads CASSPPPGGRGEQYF. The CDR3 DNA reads TGTGCCAGCAGCCCCCCCCCGGGAGGGAGAGGCGAGCAGTACTTC.

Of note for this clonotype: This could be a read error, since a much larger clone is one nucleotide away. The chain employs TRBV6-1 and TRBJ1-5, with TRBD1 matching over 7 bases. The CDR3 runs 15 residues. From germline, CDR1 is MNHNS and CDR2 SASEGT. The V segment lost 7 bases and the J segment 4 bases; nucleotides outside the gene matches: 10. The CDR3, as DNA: TGTGCCAGCACCGACCCGGACAGGTCGAATCAGCCCCAGCATTTT. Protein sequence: CASTDPDRSNQPQHF.

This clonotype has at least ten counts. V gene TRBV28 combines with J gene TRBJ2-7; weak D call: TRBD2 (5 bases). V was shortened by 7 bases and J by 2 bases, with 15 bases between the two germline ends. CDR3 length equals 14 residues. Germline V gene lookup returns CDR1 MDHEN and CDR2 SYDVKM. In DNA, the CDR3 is TGTGCCAGCATCCCGACGTCGGGGACCTACGAGCAGTACTTC. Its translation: CASIPTSGTYEQYF.

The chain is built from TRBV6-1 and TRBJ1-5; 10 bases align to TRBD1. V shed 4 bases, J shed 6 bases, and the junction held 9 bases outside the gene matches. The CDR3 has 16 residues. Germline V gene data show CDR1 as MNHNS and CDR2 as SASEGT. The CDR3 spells CASSAAGTGVSQPQHF. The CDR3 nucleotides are TGTGCCAGCAGTGCAGCCGGGACAGGGGTCAGTCAGCCCCAGCATTTT.

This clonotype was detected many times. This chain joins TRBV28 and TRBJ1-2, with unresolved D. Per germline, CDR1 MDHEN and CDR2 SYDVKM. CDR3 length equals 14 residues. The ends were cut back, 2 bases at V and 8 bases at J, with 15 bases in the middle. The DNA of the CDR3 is TGTGCCAGCAGTTTACGCGGCGGACCTTACGGCTACACCTTC. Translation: CASSLRGGPYGYTF.

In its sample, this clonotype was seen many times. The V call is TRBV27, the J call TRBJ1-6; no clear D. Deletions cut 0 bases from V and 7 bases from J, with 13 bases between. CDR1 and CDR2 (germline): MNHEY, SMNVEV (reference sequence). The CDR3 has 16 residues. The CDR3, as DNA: TGTGCCAGCAGTTTATCTTTGAGGAGTTGGAATTCACCCCTCCACTTT. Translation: CASSLSLRSWNSPLHF.

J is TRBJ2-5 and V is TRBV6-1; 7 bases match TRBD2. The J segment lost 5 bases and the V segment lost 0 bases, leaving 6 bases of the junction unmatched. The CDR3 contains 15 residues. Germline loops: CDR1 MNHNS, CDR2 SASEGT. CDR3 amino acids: CASSEAGAGAETQYF. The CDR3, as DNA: TGTGCCAGCAGTGAAGCAGGGGCGGGAGCGGAGACCCAGTACTTC.

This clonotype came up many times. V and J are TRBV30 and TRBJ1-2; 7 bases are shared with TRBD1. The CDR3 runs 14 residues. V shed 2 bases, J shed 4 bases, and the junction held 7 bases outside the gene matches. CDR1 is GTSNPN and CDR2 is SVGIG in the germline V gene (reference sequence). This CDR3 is CAWSLDRVAYGYTF. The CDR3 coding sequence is TGTGCCTGGAGTCTTGACAGGGTGGCCTATGGCTACACCTTC.

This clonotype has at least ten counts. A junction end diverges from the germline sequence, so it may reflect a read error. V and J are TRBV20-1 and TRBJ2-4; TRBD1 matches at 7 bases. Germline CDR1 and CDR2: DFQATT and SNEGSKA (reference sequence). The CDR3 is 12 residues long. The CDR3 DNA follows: TGCAGTGCCCCGAGGGGGCTTAGCATTAAGTACTTC. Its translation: CSAPRGLSIKYF.

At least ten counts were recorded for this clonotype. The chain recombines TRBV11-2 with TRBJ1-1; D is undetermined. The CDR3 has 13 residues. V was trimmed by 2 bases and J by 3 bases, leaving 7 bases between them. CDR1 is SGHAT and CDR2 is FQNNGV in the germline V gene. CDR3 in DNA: TGTGCCAGCAGCTTAAGTATGTACACTGAAGCTTTCTTT. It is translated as CASSLSMYTEAFF. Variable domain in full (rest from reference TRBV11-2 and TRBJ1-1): EAGVAQSPRYKIIEKRQSVAFWCNPISGHATLYWYQQILGQGPKLLIQFQNNGVVDDSQLPKDRFSAERLKGVDSTLKIQPAKLEDSAVYLCASSLSMYTEAFFGQGTRLTVV.